The clone carrying this T cell receptor beta chain has at least ten counts. Its antigen is not known. Amplified TCR beta CDR3 regions derived from RNA transcripts. TCR CDR3 regions were first amplified by RT-PCR with HTBI primers. TCRdb ran MiXCR on the multiplex PCR reads and lists one entry per CDR3 protein. The sample lists about 370,000 distinct CDR3 sequences, 12% to 15% occurring once. Germline V gene data show CDR1 as MDHEN and CDR2 as SYDVKM. There are 15 residues in the CDR3. The trim removed 4 bases at V and 3 bases at J, leaving 3 bases unmatched. A Clinical Activity Score of at least 3, a NOSPECS grade of at least 4 and a duration under 3 months were recorded in the ophthalmopathy patients. Orbital computed tomography, thyroid ultrasound, serum thyroxine and TRAb, and clinical symptoms together informed the diagnoses. This record belongs to a study of T cells in Graves' hyperthyroidism and ophthalmopathy. Study-level background: Blood was drawn when the patient was first diagnosed and still untreated.

Study-level results: Most expanded thyroid clonotypes above 0.001 also appeared in blood.

This chain uses TRBV28 with TRBJ2-3; 11 nucleotides align to TRBD1. Specimen: blood. The receptor was isolated from a woman aged 55-70 years with Graves' ophthalmopathy. This CDR3 is CASSSDRGQTDTQYF. DNA of the CDR3: TGTGCCAGCAGTTCGGACAGGGGGCAAACAGATACGCAGTATTTT.